Each of the 19 T cell receptor beta chains below was sequenced from the same sample in a study of blood T cell repertoires in COVID-19. Profiled with immunoSEQ multiplex PCR; TCRdb holds only in-frame clones, not every one. This sample yields about 69,000 clones, of which 70% to 90% are seen a single time; about 15% belongs to the top ten. What was sequenced was peripheral blood. These receptors all stem from a man aged 40-49 years with COVID-19, enrolled during active disease.

The chain is built from TRBV2 and TRBJ2-5, with a weak D call TRBD2 (5 bases). This CDR3 region has 13 residues. CDR1 SNHLY and CDR2 FYNNEI come from the germline V gene. V was clipped by 4 bases and J by 5 bases, with 11 bases between them. The CDR3 sequence is CASSVEGAETQYF. The CDR3 bases are TGTGCCAGCAGTGTCGAGGGCGCGGAGACCCAGTACTTC.

This chain connects TRBV7-3 to TRBJ2-5; D perhaps matches TRBD2 (7 bases). There are 14 residues in the CDR3. Germline loops: CDR1 SGHTA, CDR2 FQGTGA. V dropped 5 bases and J dropped 7 bases, with 17 bases sitting between them. The CDR3 sequence is CASSPGQGRGTQYF. The DNA for the CDR3 is TGTGCCAGCAGCCCCGGCCAGGGGAGGGGGACCCAGTACTTC.

The chain joins TRBV2 to TRBJ2-1; 12 positions match TRBD2. Germline V lookup: CDR1 SNHLY, CDR2 FYNNEI. V dropped 5 bases and J dropped 8; count of bases not matched to a gene: 7. CDR3 length: 15 residues. Here the CDR3 reads CASSPGLAGKYEQFF. The DNA of the CDR3 is TGTGCCAGCAGTCCCGGACTAGCGGGGAAATATGAGCAGTTCTTC.

This sequence joins TRBV2 and TRBJ2-3; 11 bases match TRBD2. V was pared by 6 bases and J by 2 bases, with 4 bases of the junction left unmatched. Germline CDR1 and CDR2: SNHLY and FYNNEI. This CDR3 is 15 amino acids long. In DNA form, the CDR3 reads TGTGCCAGCAGGACGACTAGCGGGATCACAGATACGCAGTATTTT. Its translation: CASRTTSGITDTQYF.

The table lists this clone with a count of one. V gene TRBV7-6 combines with J gene TRBJ2-5, with 9 bases lining up with TRBD2. V gave up 4 bases and J gave up 7 bases; unmatched junction bases: 10. The CDR3 covers 15 residues. Germline V gene sequence: CDR1 SGHVS, CDR2 FNYEAQ. The chain's CDR3 is CASSSLGGGAGTQYF. CDR3 sequence (DNA): TGTGCCAGCAGCTCGCTTGGCGGGGGGGCTGGGACCCAGTACTTC. Full variable domain (remainder filled in from reference TRBV7-6 and TRBJ2-5): GAGVSQSPRYKVTKRGQDVALRCDPISGHVSLYWYRQALGQGPEFLTYFNYEAQQDKSGLPNDRFSAERPEGSISTLTIQRTEQRDSAMYRCASSSLGGGAGTQYFGPGTRLLVL.

J is TRBJ2-5 and V is TRBV18; 8 nucleotides align to TRBD2. Unmatched junction bases numbered 6, after V lost 6 bases and J lost 3 bases. This CDR3 contains 14 residues. From germline, CDR1 is KGHSH and CDR2 LQKENI. CDR3 sequence: CASSPQAGEETQYF. The CDR3, as DNA: TGTGCCAGCTCCCCCCAAGCGGGGGAAGAGACCCAGTACTTC.

The rearrangement uses TRBV18 and TRBJ2-7; 12 bases are shared with TRBD1. The germline V gene has CDR1 KGHSH and CDR2 LQKENI. The CDR3 is made up of 15 amino acids. After removal of 6 bases from V and 0 bases from J, the junction contained 3 bases not matched to a gene. Written as DNA, the CDR3 is TGTGCCAGCTCCCGGGACAGGGGGCACTCCTACGAGCAGTACTTC. Protein sequence: CASSRDRGHSYEQYF.

This clone showed up just once. The chain has TRBV29-1 and TRBJ2-7, with a weak D call TRBD2 (5 bases). V was pared by 4 bases and J by 6 bases, with 16 bases between. There are 13 residues in the CDR3. Germline-derived CDR1 and CDR2 are SQVTM and ANQGSEA. The CDR3 DNA reads as TGCAGCGTTGTGGAGGTAGGAGGCGGCGAGCAGTACTTC. Translation: CSVVEVGGGEQYF.

The J gene is TRBJ2-5, the V gene TRBV14, with D possibly TRBD1 on 7 matching bases. Germline lookup yields CDR1 SGHDN and CDR2 FVKESK. The ends were cut back, 4 bases at V and 5 bases at J, with 17 bases in the middle. The CDR3 length is 15 residues. CDR3: CASSRRRQGGETQYF. The CDR3 nucleotides read TGTGCCAGCAGCCGACGTCGACAGGGAGGTGAGACCCAGTACTTC.

This clone came up a few times. The CDR3 region has the DNA TGTGCCAGCAGCTCCGGACAGGGGGCATTATATGGCTACACCTTC. Amino acid sequence: CASSSGQGALYGYTF. This chain uses TRBV11-2 with TRBJ1-2, with 11 bases matching TRBD1. The germline gives CDR1 SGHAT, CDR2 FQNNGV. J lost 5 bases, V lost 4 bases, and 6 bases had no gene match. The CDR3 totals 15 residues.

This clone was seen a single time. CDR3: CASSPRDRGGYEQYF. CDR3 bases: TGTGCCAGCAGCCCCCGGGACAGGGGAGGCTACGAGCAGTACTTC. The genes are TRBV3-1 (or the pseudogene TRBV3-2) and TRBJ2-7, with TRBD1 matching over 10 bases. V was clipped by 4 bases and J by 3 bases; unmatched bases: 6. This CDR3 has 15 amino acids. The V gene's germline CDR1 is LGHDT and CDR2 YNNKEL (reference sequence).

The genes are TRBV2 and TRBJ2-1, with 13 positions matching TRBD2. The CDR3 spans 15 residues. Per germline, CDR1 SNHLY and CDR2 FYNNEI. Trimming cost V 5 bases and J 8 bases; bases outside gene matches: 6. The DNA of the CDR3 is TGTGCCAGCAGTCCTCGGACTAGCGGGGGTGATGAGCAGTTCTTC. Translating gives CASSPRTSGGDEQFF. Full variable domain (missing parts from reference TRBV2 and TRBJ2-1): EPEVTQTPSHQVTQMGQEVILRCVPISNHLYFYWYRQILGQKVEFLVSFYNNEISEKSEIFDDQFSVERPDGSNFTLKIRSTKLEDSAMYFCASSPRTSGGDEQFFGPGTRLTVL.

The chain links TRBV5-6 to TRBJ1-2, with D perhaps TRBD1 (5 bases). Germline CDR1 reads SGHDT; CDR2 reads YYEEEE. V was trimmed by 3 bases and J by 3 bases, leaving 9 bases between them. The CDR3 is made up of 13 amino acids. In nucleotides, the CDR3 is TGTGCCAGCAGCTCCTGGGGGGACTATGGCTACACCTTC. It translates to CASSSWGDYGYTF.

This chain links TRBV12-3 or TRBV12-4 with TRBJ1-3; D is ambiguous. The CDR3 is 13 amino acids. The germline V and J ends were trimmed by 2 bases and 4 bases, with 6 bases remaining between them. CDR3 bases: TGTGCCAGCAGTTTAACTCCCGGAAACACCATATATTTT. Amino acid sequence: CASSLTPGNTIYF.

V is TRBV12-3 or TRBV12-4 and J is TRBJ2-7, with TRBD1 as a possible D gene (6 bases). The CDR3 length is 13 residues. Trimming shortened V by 4 bases and J by 1 base, and 8 bases separated the two germline ends. CDR3 DNA: TGTGCCAGCAGTTGGACAGTTTCCTACGAGCAGTACTTC. It translates to CASSWTVSYEQYF.

This chain joins TRBV6-5 and TRBJ1-5; D uncertain. V was clipped by 6 bases and J by 5 bases, with 17 bases between them. The CDR3 length is 15 residues. Germline V gives CDR1 MNHEY, CDR2 SVGAGI. CDR3 nucleotides: TGTGCCAGCAGCTTGACGGGGTGGGAAGATCAGCCCCAGCATTTT. The encoded protein is CASSLTGWEDQPQHF.

The V and J genes are TRBV5-1 and TRBJ2-3, with 8 bases identical to TRBD2. This CDR3 spans 17 amino acids. V lost 0 bases to trimming and J lost 2 bases; unmatched junction nucleotides: 8. Germline V gives CDR1 SGHRS, CDR2 YFSETQ. The CDR3 DNA reads TGCGCCAGCAGCTTGGATGGCCGGGGGGGCCTCACAGATACGCAGTATTTT. The encoded protein is CASSLDGRGGLTDTQYF.

The chain recombines TRBV4-2 with TRBJ2-2; no firm D call. Germline V lookup: CDR1 LGHNA, CDR2 YNFKEQ. The CDR3 length is 15 residues. Between the trimmed V and J ends, which lost 0 bases and 3 bases, there was a span of 8 bases. The DNA for the CDR3 is TGTGCCAGCAGCCAAGATCTTCCCGACACCGGGGAGCTGTTTTTT. This translates into CASSQDLPDTGELFF.

The rearrangement uses TRBV5-1 and TRBJ1-6; D gene ambiguous. CDR1 and CDR2 (germline): SGHRS, YFSETQ. Trimming left V 4 bases short and J 6 bases short, with 20 bases between. The length of the CDR3 is 17 residues. CDR3 bases: TGCGCCAGCAGCCAAGTCCCCGGCGAGGGTGGTAATTCACCCCTCCACTTT. Translated, it gives CASSQVPGEGGNSPLHF.